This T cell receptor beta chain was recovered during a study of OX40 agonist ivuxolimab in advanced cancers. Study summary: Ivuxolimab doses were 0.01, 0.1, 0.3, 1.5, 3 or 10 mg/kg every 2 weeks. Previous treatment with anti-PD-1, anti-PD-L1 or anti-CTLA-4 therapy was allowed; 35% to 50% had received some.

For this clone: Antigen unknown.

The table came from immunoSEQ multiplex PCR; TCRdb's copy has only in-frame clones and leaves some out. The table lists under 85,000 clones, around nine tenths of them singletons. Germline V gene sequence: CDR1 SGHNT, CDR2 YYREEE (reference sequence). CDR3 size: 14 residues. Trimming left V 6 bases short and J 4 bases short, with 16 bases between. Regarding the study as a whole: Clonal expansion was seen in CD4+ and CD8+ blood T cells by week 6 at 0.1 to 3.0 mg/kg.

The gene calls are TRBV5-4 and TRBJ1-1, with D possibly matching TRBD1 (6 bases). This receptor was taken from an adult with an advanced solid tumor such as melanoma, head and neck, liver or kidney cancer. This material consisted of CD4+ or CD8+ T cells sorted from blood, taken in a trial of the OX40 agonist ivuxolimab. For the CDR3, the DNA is TGTGCCAGCACTAGAAGGGGGGCGAGCACTGAAGCTTTCTTT. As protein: CASTRRGASTEAFF.